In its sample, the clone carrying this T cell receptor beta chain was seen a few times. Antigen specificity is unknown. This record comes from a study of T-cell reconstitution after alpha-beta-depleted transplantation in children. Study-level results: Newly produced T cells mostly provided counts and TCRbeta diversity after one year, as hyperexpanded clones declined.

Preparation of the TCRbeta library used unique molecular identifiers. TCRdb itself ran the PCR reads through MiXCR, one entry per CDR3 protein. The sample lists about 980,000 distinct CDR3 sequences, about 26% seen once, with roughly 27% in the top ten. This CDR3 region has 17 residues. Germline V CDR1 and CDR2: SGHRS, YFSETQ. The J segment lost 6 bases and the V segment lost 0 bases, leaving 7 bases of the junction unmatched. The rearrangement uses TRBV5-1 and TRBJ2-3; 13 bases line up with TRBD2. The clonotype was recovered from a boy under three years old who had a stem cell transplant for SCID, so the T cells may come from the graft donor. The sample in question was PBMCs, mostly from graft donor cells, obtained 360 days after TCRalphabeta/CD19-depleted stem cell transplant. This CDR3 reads CASSLAGTSGGADTQYF. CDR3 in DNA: TGCGCCAGCAGCTTGGCCGGTACTAGCGGGGGGGCCGATACGCAGTATTTT.